Below are 31 T cell receptor beta chains sequenced from a single sample in a study of T-cell memory formation after mild COVID-19. One entry per CDR3 protein, called by TCRdb with MiXCR from the 5' RACE reads. The profile shows fewer than 200,000 distinct CDR3 sequences, 10% to 15% of them singletons. The sequencing input was PBMCs or a T cell subset sorted from them (not recorded which). The receptors come from a man aged 18 to 29 who had mild COVID-19 (a few samples of this study predate the infection). Cell type and time point are not known.

This chain uses TRBV5-1 with TRBJ2-4; TRBD2 aligns across 7 bases. With 6 bases clipped from V and 9 bases from J, the junction kept 12 bases outside the gene matches. The CDR3 loop spans 14 amino acids. Germline CDR1 reads SGHRS; CDR2 reads YFSETQ. DNA of the CDR3: TGCGCCAGCAACCCAGCGGGGAGAGGAGGCATTCAGTACTTC. It translates to CASNPAGRGGIQYF. The entire variable domain, with the rest obtained from reference TRBV5-1 and TRBJ2-4, is as follows: KAGVTQTPRYLIKTRGQQVTLSCSPISGHRSVSWYQQTPGQGLQFLFEYFSETQRNKGNFPGRFSGRQFSNSRSEMNVSTLELGDSALYLCASNPAGRGGIQYFGAGTRLSVL.

This chain joins TRBV2 and TRBJ1-2; D might be TRBD1 (6 bases). The CDR3 loop spans 14 amino acids. Per germline, CDR1 SNHLY and CDR2 FYNNEI. Trimming shortened V by 8 bases and J by 3 bases, and 16 bases separated the two germline ends. CDR3 region: CASRGGALDYGYTF. The DNA of the CDR3 is TGTGCCAGCCGCGGGGGGGCTCTAGACTATGGCTACACCTTC.

The chain links TRBV5-1 to TRBJ2-5; 8 bases fit TRBD1. The CDR3 has 14 amino acids. Germline V gives CDR1 SGHRS, CDR2 YFSETQ. Trimming at V came to 5 bases and at J to 5 bases, leaving 8 bases not matched to a gene. Here the CDR3 DNA reads TGCGCCAGCAGTTGGACAGGGCCGGGGGAGACCCAGTACTTC. Residues: CASSWTGPGETQYF.

This clonotype appeared a few times. This chain joins TRBV3-1 and TRBJ1-5; 9 bases are shared with TRBD1. With V trimmed by 5 bases and J by 4 bases, 3 bases remained unmatched. This CDR3 region has 14 residues. Germline CDR1 is LGHDT and CDR2 is YNNKEL (reference sequence). CDR3 in amino acids: CASSGTGNNQPQHF. CDR3 DNA sequence: TGTGCCAGCAGCGGGACAGGGAATAATCAGCCCCAGCATTTT.

This clonotype was found once. The V call is TRBV10-3, the J call TRBJ2-3; no definite D call. The V and J ends lost 5 bases and 3 bases respectively, with 3 bases between them. CDR1 is ENHRY and CDR2 is SYGVKD in the germline V gene. The CDR3 is made up of 11 amino acids. The CDR3 here is CAISKTDTQYF. DNA for the CDR3: TGTGCCATCAGTAAGACAGATACGCAGTATTTT.

The gene calls are TRBV10-3 and TRBJ1-5; D unresolved. The V end was cut by 3 bases, the J end by 6 bases, with 21 bases between. CDR1 and CDR2 (germline): ENHRY, SYGVKD. The CDR3 consists of 17 residues. The chain's CDR3 is CAISDYGGSTWGQPQHF. The CDR3 DNA reads TGTGCCATCAGTGACTACGGCGGCAGCACTTGGGGTCAGCCCCAGCATTTT.

This clonotype came up a few times. The V call is TRBV6-1, the J call TRBJ2-2; D is unclear. The CDR3 extends over 13 amino acids. The V end lost 0 bases, the J end lost 7 bases, and 6 bases lay between the germline ends. From germline, CDR1 is MNHNS and CDR2 SASEGT. The CDR3 DNA is TGTGCCAGCAGTGAAGCAAGGGTCGGGGAGCTGTTTTTT. Translation: CASSEARVGELFF.

The chain carries TRBV6-6 and TRBJ2-2; D call uncertain. Germline-derived CDR1 and CDR2 are MNHNY and SVGAGI (reference sequence). The V end was cut by 6 bases, the J end by 8 bases, with 19 bases between. The CDR3 is 15 amino acids. The CDR3 region has the DNA TGTGCCAGCAGCTCGTACCCGGACGGCCTGGGGGAGCTGTTTTTT. Amino acid sequence: CASSSYPDGLGELFF.

There are a few counts of this clonotype. The chain links TRBV28 to TRBJ2-7; TRBD1 matches at 12 bases. With V trimmed by 6 bases and J by 9 bases, 3 bases remained unmatched. The germline V gene encodes CDR1 MDHEN and CDR2 SYDVKM. CDR3 length: 12 amino acids. The CDR3 region has the DNA TGTGCCAGCAGCCTGGGACAGGGGGCGCAGTACGTC. Protein: CASSLGQGAQYV.

This clonotype was picked up a small number of times. The V and J genes are TRBV7-3 and TRBJ2-3; TRBD2 might be the D (6 bases). The CDR3 consists of 17 residues. Germline lookup yields CDR1 SGHTA and CDR2 FQGTGA. V shed 0 bases and J shed 0 bases, with 13 bases lying between them. CDR3 amino acids: CASSLTGTGDSTDTQYF. CDR3 DNA: TGTGCCAGCAGCTTAACCGGGACGGGGGATAGCACAGATACGCAGTATTTT.

This clonotype has more than one count but fewer than ten. CDR3 residues: CAWSEDSYEQYF. In DNA form, the CDR3 reads TGTGCCTGGAGTGAGGACAGCTACGAGCAGTACTTC. The rearrangement links TRBV30 to TRBJ2-7; maybe TRBD1 (6 bases). The V end was cut by 1 base, the J end by 3 bases, with 7 bases between. Germline V gene sequence: CDR1 GTSNPN, CDR2 SVGIG (reference sequence). The CDR3 extends over 12 amino acids.

This clonotype was seen more than once but under ten times. The chain links TRBV4-3 to TRBJ2-6; D unresolved. The germline CDR1 and CDR2 sequences are LGHNA and YSLEER. The CDR3 is made up of 17 amino acids. V lost 1 base and J lost 0, with 10 bases in between. CDR3 bases: TGCGCCAGCAGCCAAGGGGTCCGACTCTCTGGGGCCAACGTCCTGACTTTC. Translating it yields CASSQGVRLSGANVLTF.

J is TRBJ2-2 and V is TRBV7-3; D unclear. The V and J ends lost 6 bases and 5 bases respectively, with 10 bases between them. Germline loops: CDR1 SGHTA, CDR2 FQGTGA. This CDR3 spans 13 amino acids. CDR3 nucleotide sequence: TGTGCCAGCAGTCCCAAAAGTACCGGGGAGCTGTTTTTT. Protein: CASSPKSTGELFF. The variable domain in full, with the rest retrieved from reference TRBV7-3 and TRBJ2-2, is GAGVSQTPSNKVTEKGKYVELRCDPISGHTALYWYRQSLGQGPEFLIYFQGTGAADDSGLPNDRFFAVRPEGSVSTLKIQRTERGDSAVYLCASSPKSTGELFFGEGSRLTVL.

This clonotype has only a few counts. The rearrangement links TRBV18 to TRBJ1-3; D is undetermined. Germline assignment: CDR1 KGHSH and CDR2 LQKENI. The CDR3 has 15 amino acids. V lost 1 base and J lost 2, with 9 bases in between. The CDR3 sequence is CASSPQAPPGNTIYF. The CDR3 DNA reads TGTGCCAGCTCACCACAGGCCCCACCTGGAAACACCATATATTTT.

The rearrangement links TRBV4-3 to TRBJ2-2; no reliable D call. The V end lost 0 bases, the J end lost 5 bases, and 4 bases lay between the germline ends. This CDR3 comprises 13 residues. CDR1 and CDR2 (germline): LGHNA, YSLEER. The CDR3 bases are TGCGCCAGCAGCCAAGAGCGGACCGGGGAGCTGTTTTTT. Translation: CASSQERTGELFF.

This clonotype was observed a handful of times. The CDR3 nucleotides are TGTGCCAGCAGTTTAGGGTGGGGTGAAGCTTTCTTT. It specifies CASSLGWGEAFF. V gene TRBV12-3 or TRBV12-4 combines with J gene TRBJ1-1; no definite D call. V lost 1 base and J lost 7, with 7 bases in between. CDR3 length: 12 amino acids.

This chain links TRBV6-5 with TRBJ2-2, with TRBD2 identical over 9 bases. Germline V lookup: CDR1 MNHEY, CDR2 SVGAGI. The CDR3 runs 15 residues. V lost 2 bases, J lost 5 bases, and 3 bases stayed unmatched. As DNA, the CDR3 is TGTGCCAGCAGTTACAGTACTAGCGGGACCGGGGAGCTGTTTTTT. The encoded protein is CASSYSTSGTGELFF.

This clonotype showed up just a few times. The rearrangement joins TRBV15 to TRBJ1-5; tentatively, D is TRBD1 (5 bases). This CDR3 contains 15 residues. Germline values: CDR1 LNHNV, CDR2 YYDKDF (reference sequence). Trimming pared 0 bases from V and 2 bases from J, leaving 8 bases between. The CDR3 sequence: CATSRDGGRNQPQHF. CDR3 DNA: TGTGCCACCAGCAGAGATGGGGGTCGCAATCAGCCCCAGCATTTT.

This clonotype was seen only a few times. The chain uses TRBV19 and TRBJ2-3; D ambiguous. There are 14 residues in the CDR3. V was clipped by 3 bases and J by 4 bases, with 11 bases between them. From germline, CDR1 is LNHDA and CDR2 SQIVND (reference sequence). Written as DNA, the CDR3 is TGTGCCAGTAGTATCGGTAGGATGTCAGATACGCAGTATTTT. It yields the protein CASSIGRMSDTQYF.

Many counts were recorded for this clonotype. The rearrangement joins TRBV10-2 to TRBJ1-5; D is unresolved. The CDR3 sequence is 14 residues long. Trimming stripped 0 bases from V and 6 bases from J, with 9 bases between. Germline lookup yields CDR1 WSHSY and CDR2 SAAADI. CDR3 amino acids: CASSESDWGQPQHF. The CDR3 nucleotides read TGCGCCAGCAGTGAGTCCGATTGGGGTCAGCCCCAGCATTTT.

This clonotype came up a few times. The chain links TRBV4-2 to TRBJ2-2; D not resolved. Germline values: CDR1 LGHNA, CDR2 YNFKEQ. V was pared by 0 bases and J by 4 bases, with 6 bases between. The CDR3 sequence is 14 residues long. The CDR3 region has the DNA TGTGCCAGCAGCCAAGATGCGCTCACCGGGGAGCTGTTTTTT. It encodes CASSQDALTGELFF.

This clonotype was counted only a few times. The V and J genes are TRBV18 and TRBJ1-2, with a weak D call TRBD1 (6 bases). V was pared by 2 bases and J by 4 bases, with 14 bases between. The germline V gene encodes CDR1 KGHSH and CDR2 LQKENI. The CDR3 length is 15 residues. Here the CDR3 reads CASSPSPTGFYGYTF. CDR3 nucleotides: TGTGCCAGCTCACCATCACCGACAGGCTTCTATGGCTACACCTTC. The whole variable domain, filled in from reference TRBV18 and TRBJ1-2, reads NAGVMQNPRHLVRRRGQEARLRCSPMKGHSHVYWYRQLPEEGLKFMVYLQKENIIDESGMPKERFSAEFPKEGPSILRIQQVVRGDSAAYFCASSPSPTGFYGYTFGSGTRLTVV.

The table lists this clonotype with many counts. The chain couples TRBV20-1 to TRBJ2-3; 9 nucleotides match TRBD1. V was pared by 6 bases and J by 4 bases, with 11 bases of the junction left unmatched. Germline V gives CDR1 DFQATT, CDR2 SNEGSKA (reference sequence). There are 15 residues in the CDR3. The CDR3, as DNA: TGCAGTGCCCACTCCGGGACAGGGCGTTCAGATACGCAGTATTTT. It is translated as CSAHSGTGRSDTQYF.

This clonotype showed up just a few times. The chain employs TRBV7-2 and TRBJ2-1; D possibly uses TRBD1 or TRBD2 (6 bases each). There are 14 residues in the CDR3. Trimming left V 3 bases short and J 8 bases short, with 14 bases between. Germline V gene lookup returns CDR1 SGHTA and CDR2 FQGNSA. The CDR3 here is CASSFRRGRDEQFF. Written as DNA, the CDR3 is TGTGCCAGCAGCTTCCGCCGGGGGCGGGATGAGCAGTTCTTC.

This clonotype was detected only a few times. The chain couples TRBV6-5 to TRBJ1-1, with D unclear. The V gene's germline CDR1 is MNHEY and CDR2 SVGAGI. The ends were cut back, 2 bases at V and 1 base at J, with 5 bases in the middle. The CDR3 runs 13 residues. CDR3: CASSYNQNTEAFF. CDR3 in DNA: TGTGCCAGCAGTTACAACCAGAACACTGAAGCTTTCTTT.

The count of this clonotype is one. The chain has TRBV20-1 and TRBJ2-3; maybe TRBD2 (5 bases). The V and J ends lost 6 bases and 5 bases respectively, with 15 bases between them. This CDR3 region has 13 residues. CDR1 and CDR2 from the germline V gene are DFQATT and SNEGSKA (reference sequence). The CDR3 nucleotides read TGCAGTGCGCCCACGGGGTATGAAGATACGCAGTATTTT. This gives the protein CSAPTGYEDTQYF.

This clonotype was picked up a small number of times. V is TRBV15 and J is TRBJ2-5, with 11 bases lining up with TRBD1. The CDR3 is 14 amino acids. After removal of 3 bases from V and 4 bases from J, the junction contained 1 base not matched to a gene. Germline V gives CDR1 LNHNV, CDR2 YYDKDF (reference sequence). This CDR3 reads CATSRDRGRETQYF. The CDR3 DNA follows: TGTGCCACCAGCAGGGACAGGGGGCGAGAGACCCAGTACTTC.

This clonotype occurred a few times. V and J are TRBV7-9 and TRBJ2-7; no clear D gene. Trimming pared 1 base from V and 5 bases from J, leaving 12 bases between. CDR1 and CDR2 (germline): SEHNR, FQNEAQ (reference sequence). The CDR3 totals 14 residues. The CDR3 region is CASSLEAVFDEQYF. The CDR3, as DNA: TGTGCCAGCAGCTTAGAGGCAGTGTTCGACGAGCAGTACTTC.

The chain has TRBV5-6 and TRBJ2-7; D unclear. Trimming cost V 4 bases and J 1 base, with 6 bases left between them. The CDR3 spans 12 residues. Per germline, CDR1 SGHDT and CDR2 YYEEEE. CDR3 amino acids: CASSMGSYEQYV. As DNA, the CDR3 is TGTGCCAGCAGCATGGGTTCCTACGAGCAGTACGTC.

V and J are TRBV5-1 and TRBJ2-1; D might be TRBD1 or TRBD2, each matching 5 bases. The CDR3 runs to 15 residues. Germline V lookup: CDR1 SGHRS, CDR2 YFSETQ. Trimming stripped 4 bases from V and 5 bases from J, with 16 bases between. CDR3 region: CASSATGRRDNEQFF. CDR3 coding DNA: TGCGCCAGCAGCGCGACGGGACGCAGAGACAATGAGCAGTTCTTC.

This clonotype was detected ten times or more. The chain carries TRBV30 and TRBJ2-3; D is ambiguous. CDR3 length: 13 residues. V lost 0 bases, J lost 4 bases, and 8 bases lay in between. The V gene's germline CDR1 is GTSNPN and CDR2 SVGIG (reference sequence). The DNA for the CDR3 is TGTGCCTGGAGTGTACGGTCGGCAGATACGCAGTATTTT. Translating it yields CAWSVRSADTQYF.